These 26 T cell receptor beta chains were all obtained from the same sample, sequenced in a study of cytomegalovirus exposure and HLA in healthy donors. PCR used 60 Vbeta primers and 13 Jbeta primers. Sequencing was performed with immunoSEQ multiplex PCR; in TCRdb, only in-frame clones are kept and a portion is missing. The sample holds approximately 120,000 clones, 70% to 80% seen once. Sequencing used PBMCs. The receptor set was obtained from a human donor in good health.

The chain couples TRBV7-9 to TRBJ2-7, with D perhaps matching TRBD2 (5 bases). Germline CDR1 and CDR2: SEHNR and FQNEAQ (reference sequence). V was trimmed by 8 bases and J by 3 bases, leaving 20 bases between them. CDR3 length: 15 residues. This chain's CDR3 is CASARAERSGYEQYF. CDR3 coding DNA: TGTGCCAGCGCCCGAGCGGAGAGGAGCGGCTACGAGCAGTACTTC.

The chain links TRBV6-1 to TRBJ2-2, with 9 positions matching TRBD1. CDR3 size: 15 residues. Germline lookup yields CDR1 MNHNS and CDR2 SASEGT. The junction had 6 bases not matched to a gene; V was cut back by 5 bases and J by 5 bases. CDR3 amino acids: CASSITGGWTGELFF. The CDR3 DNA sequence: TGTGCCAGCAGTATAACAGGGGGCTGGACCGGGGAGCTGTTTTTT.

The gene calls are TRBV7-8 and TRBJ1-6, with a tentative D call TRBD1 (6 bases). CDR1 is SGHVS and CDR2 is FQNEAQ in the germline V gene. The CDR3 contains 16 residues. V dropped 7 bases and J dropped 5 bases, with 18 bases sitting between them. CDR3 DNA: TGTGCCAGCACCCCGTCTAGGAACAGGGATAATTCACCCCTCCACTTT. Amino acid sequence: CASTPSRNRDNSPLHF.

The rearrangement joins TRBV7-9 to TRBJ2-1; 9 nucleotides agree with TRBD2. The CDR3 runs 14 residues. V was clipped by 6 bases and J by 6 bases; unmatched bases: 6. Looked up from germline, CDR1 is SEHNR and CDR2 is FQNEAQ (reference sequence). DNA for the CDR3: TGTGCCAGCAGAGCGGGAGGTTTCCCCAATGAGCAGTTCTTC. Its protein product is CASRAGGFPNEQFF.

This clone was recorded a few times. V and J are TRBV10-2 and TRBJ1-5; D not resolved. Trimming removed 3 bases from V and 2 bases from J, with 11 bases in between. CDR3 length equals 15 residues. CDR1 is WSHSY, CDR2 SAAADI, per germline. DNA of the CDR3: TGCGCCAGCAGTGAAATTGGCATGGGCAATCAGCCCCAGCATTTT. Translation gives CASSEIGMGNQPQHF.

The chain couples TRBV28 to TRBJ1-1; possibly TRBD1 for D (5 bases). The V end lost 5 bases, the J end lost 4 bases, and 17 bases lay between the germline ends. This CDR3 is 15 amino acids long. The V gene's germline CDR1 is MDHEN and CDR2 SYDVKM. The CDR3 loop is CASSTPLGAVTEAFF. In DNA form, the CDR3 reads TGTGCCAGCAGTACCCCACTTGGGGCAGTCACTGAAGCTTTCTTT.

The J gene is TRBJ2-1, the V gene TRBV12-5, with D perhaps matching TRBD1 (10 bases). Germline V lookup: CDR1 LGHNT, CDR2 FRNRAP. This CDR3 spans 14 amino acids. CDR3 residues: CAPRTGGSSGNTFF. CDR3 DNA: TGTGCCCCCCGGACAGGGGGATCTAGCGGGAATACGTTCTTC.

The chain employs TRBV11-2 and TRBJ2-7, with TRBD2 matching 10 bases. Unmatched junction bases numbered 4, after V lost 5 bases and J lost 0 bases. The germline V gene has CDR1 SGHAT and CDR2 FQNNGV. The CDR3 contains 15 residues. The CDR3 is CASSDLAGASYEQYF. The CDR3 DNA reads TGTGCCAGCAGCGATCTAGCGGGGGCCTCCTACGAGCAGTACTTC.

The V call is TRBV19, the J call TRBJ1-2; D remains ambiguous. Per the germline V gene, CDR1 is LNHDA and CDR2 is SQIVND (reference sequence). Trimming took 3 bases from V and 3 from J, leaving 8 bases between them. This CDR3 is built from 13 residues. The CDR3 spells CASSMRLDYGYTF. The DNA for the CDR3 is TGTGCCAGTAGTATGAGGTTGGACTATGGCTACACCTTC. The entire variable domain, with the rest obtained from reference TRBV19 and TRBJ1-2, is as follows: DGGITQSPKYLFRKEGQNVTLSCEQNLNHDAMYWYRQDPGQGLRLIYYSQIVNDFQKGDIAEGYSVSREKKESFPLTVTSAQKNPTAFYLCASSMRLDYGYTFGSGTRLTVV.

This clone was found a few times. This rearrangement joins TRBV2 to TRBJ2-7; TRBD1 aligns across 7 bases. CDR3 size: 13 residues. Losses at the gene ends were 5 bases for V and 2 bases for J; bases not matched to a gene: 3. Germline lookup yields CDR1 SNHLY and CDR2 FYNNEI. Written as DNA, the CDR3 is TGTGCCAGCAGTCGACAGGGTACCTACGAGCAGTACTTC. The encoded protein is CASSRQGTYEQYF. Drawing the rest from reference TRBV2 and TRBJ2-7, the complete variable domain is EPEVTQTPSHQVTQMGQEVILRCVPISNHLYFYWYRQILGQKVEFLVSFYNNEISEKSEIFDDQFSVERPDGSNFTLKIRSTKLEDSAMYFCASSRQGTYEQYFGPGTRLTVT.

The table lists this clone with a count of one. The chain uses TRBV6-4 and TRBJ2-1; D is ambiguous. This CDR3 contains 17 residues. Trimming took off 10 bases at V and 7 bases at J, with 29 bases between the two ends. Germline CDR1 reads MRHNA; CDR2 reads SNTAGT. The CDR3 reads CATSQTQPRPDGNEQFF. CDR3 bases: TGTGCCACGTCCCAGACTCAGCCGAGACCCGATGGGAATGAGCAGTTCTTC.

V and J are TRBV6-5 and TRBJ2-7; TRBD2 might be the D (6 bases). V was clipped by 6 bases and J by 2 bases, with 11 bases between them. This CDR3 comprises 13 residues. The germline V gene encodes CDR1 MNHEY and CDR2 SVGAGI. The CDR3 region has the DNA TGTGCCAGCAGAGGGAGGAACGCCTACGAGCAGTACTTC. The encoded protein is CASRGRNAYEQYF.

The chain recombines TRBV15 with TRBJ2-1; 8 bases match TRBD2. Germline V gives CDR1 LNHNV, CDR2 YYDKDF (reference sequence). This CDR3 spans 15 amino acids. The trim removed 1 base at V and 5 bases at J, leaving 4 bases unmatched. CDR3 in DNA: TGTGCCACCAGCAGAGTACGAGCGGGAGACAATGAGCAGTTCTTC. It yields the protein CATSRVRAGDNEQFF.

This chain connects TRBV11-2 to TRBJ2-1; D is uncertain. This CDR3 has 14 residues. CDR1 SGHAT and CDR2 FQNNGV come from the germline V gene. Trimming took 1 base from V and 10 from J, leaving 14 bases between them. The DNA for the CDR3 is TGTGCCAGCAGCTTAGTTGAAACCCACACGGAGCAGTTCTTC. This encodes CASSLVETHTEQFF.

The CDR3 loop reads CASSRDRSEQFF. The CDR3 DNA is TGTGCCAGCAGCAGGGACAGGTCAGAGCAGTTCTTC. This sequence joins TRBV6-6 and TRBJ2-1, with 8 bases fitting TRBD1. Germline lookup yields CDR1 MNHNY and CDR2 SVGAGI (reference sequence). Losses at the gene ends were 6 bases for V and 10 bases for J; bases not matched to a gene: 5. The CDR3 contains 12 residues.

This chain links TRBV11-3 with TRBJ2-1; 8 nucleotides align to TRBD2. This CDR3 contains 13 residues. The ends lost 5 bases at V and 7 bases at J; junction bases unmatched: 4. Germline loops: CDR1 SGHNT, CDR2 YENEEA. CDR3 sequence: CASSARGGNEQFF. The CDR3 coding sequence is TGTGCCAGCAGCGCACGGGGGGGGAATGAGCAGTTCTTC.

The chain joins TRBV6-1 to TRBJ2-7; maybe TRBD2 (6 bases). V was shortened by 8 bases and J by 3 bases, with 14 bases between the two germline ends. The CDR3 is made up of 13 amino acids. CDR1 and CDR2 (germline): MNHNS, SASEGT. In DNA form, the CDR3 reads TGTGCCAGCCTCACAGGAGGGATCTACGAGCAGTACTTC. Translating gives CASLTGGIYEQYF.

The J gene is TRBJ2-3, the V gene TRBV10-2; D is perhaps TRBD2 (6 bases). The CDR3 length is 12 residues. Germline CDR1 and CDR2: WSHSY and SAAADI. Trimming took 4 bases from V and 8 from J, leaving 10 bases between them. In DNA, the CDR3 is TGCGCCAGCAGTGGATGGGGACTTACGCAGTATTTT. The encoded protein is CASSGWGLTQYF.

The CDR3 nucleotides read TGTGCCAGCAGCTTTGGGGCTAGTCAGGATGAGCAGTTCTTC. Translation: CASSFGASQDEQFF. This sequence joins TRBV5-4 and TRBJ2-1, with D possibly matching TRBD1 (5 bases). The germline V gene has CDR1 SGHNT and CDR2 YYREEE (reference sequence). The CDR3 is 14 amino acids. Trimming cost V 2 bases and J 8 bases, with 14 bases left between them. Drawing the rest from reference TRBV5-4 and TRBJ2-1, the complete variable domain is ETGVTQSPTHLIKTRGQQVTLRCSSQSGHNTVSWYQQALGQGPQFIFQYYREEENGRGNFPPRFSGLQFPNYSSELNVNALELDDSALYLCASSFGASQDEQFFGPGTRLTVL.

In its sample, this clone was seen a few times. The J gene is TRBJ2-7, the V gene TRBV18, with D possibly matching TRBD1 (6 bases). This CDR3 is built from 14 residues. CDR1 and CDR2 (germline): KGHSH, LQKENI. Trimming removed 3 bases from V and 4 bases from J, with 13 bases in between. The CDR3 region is CASSPPTGLYEQYF. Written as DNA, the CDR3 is TGTGCCAGCTCACCTCCTACAGGGTTGTACGAGCAGTACTTC.

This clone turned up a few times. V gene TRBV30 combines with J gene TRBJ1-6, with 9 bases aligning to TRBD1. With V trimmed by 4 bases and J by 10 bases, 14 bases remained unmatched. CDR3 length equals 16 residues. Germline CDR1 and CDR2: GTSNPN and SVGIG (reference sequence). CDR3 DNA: TGTGCCTGGAAGAATACTTACAGGGGGCGCGGATCACCCCTCCACTTT. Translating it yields CAWKNTYRGRGSPLHF.

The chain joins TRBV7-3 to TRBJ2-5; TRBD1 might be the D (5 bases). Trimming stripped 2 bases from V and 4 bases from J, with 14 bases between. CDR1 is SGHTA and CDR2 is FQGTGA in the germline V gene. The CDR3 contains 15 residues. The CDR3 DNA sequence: TGTGCCAGCAGCTTATCATCGTTTAGGGGAGAGACCCAGTACTTC. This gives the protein CASSLSSFRGETQYF.

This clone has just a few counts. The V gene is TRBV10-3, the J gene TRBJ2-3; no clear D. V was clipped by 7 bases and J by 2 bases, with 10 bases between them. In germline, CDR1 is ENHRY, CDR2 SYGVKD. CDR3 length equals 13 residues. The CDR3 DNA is TGTGCCATCATGGCAGGTGACACAGATACGCAGTATTTT. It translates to CAIMAGDTDTQYF.

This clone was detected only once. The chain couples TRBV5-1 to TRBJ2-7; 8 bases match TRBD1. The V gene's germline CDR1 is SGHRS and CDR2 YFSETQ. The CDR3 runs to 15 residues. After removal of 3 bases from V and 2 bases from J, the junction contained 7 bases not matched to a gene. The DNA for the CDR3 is TGCGCCAGCAGCTCGAGACAGGGGACCCCCTACGAGCAGTACTTC. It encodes CASSSRQGTPYEQYF.

In DNA form, the CDR3 reads TGTGCCAGCTCACCCGAAGTCCTAACGAACACCGGGGAGCTGTTTTTT. Residues: CASSPEVLTNTGELFF. The chain employs TRBV18 and TRBJ2-2; no definite D call. Trimming took 3 bases from V and 0 from J, leaving 11 bases between them. Germline V gene lookup returns CDR1 KGHSH and CDR2 LQKENI. The CDR3 extends over 16 amino acids.

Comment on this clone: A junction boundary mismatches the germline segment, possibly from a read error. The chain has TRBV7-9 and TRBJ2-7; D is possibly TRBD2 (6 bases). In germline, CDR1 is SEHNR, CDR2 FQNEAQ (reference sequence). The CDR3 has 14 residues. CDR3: CSSSPEGTVYEQYF. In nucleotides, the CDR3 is TGTTCCAGCAGCCCGGAGGGGACGGTCTACGAGCAGTACTTC.